These 27 T cell receptor beta chains were sequenced from one sample in a study of blood T cell repertoires in COVID-19. The protocol was immunoSEQ multiplex PCR, while the TCRdb copy is restricted to in-frame clones and leaves out a portion. The sample holds 300,000 or so clones, around 80% seen once. Sequenced: peripheral blood. The source is a woman aged 50 to 60 with acute or convalescent COVID-19.

This clone was observed a single time. The chain couples TRBV3-1 (or the pseudogene TRBV3-2) to TRBJ1-2; 7 nucleotides match TRBD1. In germline, CDR1 is LGHDT, CDR2 YNNKEL (reference sequence). V lost 0 bases, J lost 4 bases, and 8 bases stayed unmatched. This CDR3 contains 16 residues. CDR3 in amino acids: CASSQDIFGDSYGYTF. DNA of the CDR3: TGTGCCAGCAGCCAAGATATCTTTGGGGACAGCTATGGCTACACCTTC.

The chain employs TRBV14 and TRBJ1-4; no firm D call. The germline CDR1 and CDR2 sequences are SGHDN and FVKESK. CDR3 length: 13 amino acids. Trimming stripped 5 bases from V and 8 bases from J, with 12 bases between. The CDR3 reads CASSVRLREKLFF. CDR3 DNA: TGTGCCAGCAGCGTACGGTTACGGGAAAAACTGTTTTTT.

The chain combines TRBV29-1 with TRBJ1-1; D gene uncertain. Germline V gene data show CDR1 as SQVTM and CDR2 as ANQGSEA. Trimming cost V 8 bases and J 3 bases, with 16 bases left between them. This CDR3 has 13 amino acids. CDR3 in amino acids: CSSRRDPDTEAFF. The CDR3, as DNA: TGCAGCTCCCGCCGGGATCCGGACACTGAAGCTTTCTTT.

The J gene is TRBJ1-4, the V gene TRBV7-9, with D unresolved. This CDR3 is 13 amino acids long. CDR1 is SEHNR and CDR2 is FQNEAQ in the germline V gene (reference sequence). V was pared by 5 bases and J by 5 bases, with 9 bases between. The CDR3 reads CASSEQVNEKLFF. The CDR3 DNA is TGTGCCAGCAGCGAGCAGGTCAATGAAAAACTGTTTTTT.

This clone was detected many times. The chain couples TRBV7-9 to TRBJ1-5; 7 bases are shared with TRBD1. V gave up 1 base and J gave up 7 bases; unmatched junction bases: 10. The CDR3 is 16 amino acids. CDR1 and CDR2 (germline): SEHNR, FQNEAQ (reference sequence). The CDR3 nucleotides are TGTGCCAGCAGCTTAGGGGCAGGGGGGTTTTTCCAGCCCCAGCATTTT. This translates into CASSLGAGGFFQPQHF.

The chain is built from TRBV7-2 and TRBJ2-5; possible D gene TRBD1, 5 bases. This CDR3 has 12 residues. V was trimmed by 5 bases and J by 5 bases, leaving 9 bases between them. Germline CDR1 and CDR2: SGHTA and FQGNSA. The CDR3 reads CASSAWGETQYF. In DNA form, the CDR3 reads TGTGCCAGCAGCGCATGGGGCGAGACCCAGTACTTC.

The rearrangement links TRBV19 to TRBJ1-2, with unresolved D. The CDR3 sequence is 15 residues long. The germline V gene encodes CDR1 LNHDA and CDR2 SQIVND (reference sequence). Trimming pared 7 bases from V and 4 bases from J, leaving 19 bases between. As DNA, the CDR3 is TGTGCCAGTAACATCCGGGATCCCGGTGGCTATGGCTACACCTTC. Protein sequence: CASNIRDPGGYGYTF.

This clone was detected only a few times. The V and J genes are TRBV2 and TRBJ1-5, with D perhaps TRBD1 (6 bases). This CDR3 comprises 14 residues. Germline CDR1 reads SNHLY; CDR2 reads FYNNEI. Trimming cost V 1 base and J 7 bases, with 11 bases left between them. For the CDR3, the DNA is TGTGCCAGCAGTGAAGACAGGGTAGGGCAGCCCCAGCATTTT. Its protein product is CASSEDRVGQPQHF.

The genes are TRBV28 and TRBJ1-2; 7 bases match TRBD1. Germline CDR1 MDHEN, CDR2 SYDVKM. The ends lost 2 bases at V and 8 bases at J; junction bases unmatched: 17. CDR3 size: 17 residues. The DNA for the CDR3 is TGTGCCAGCAGTTTAGGGGATTTATCCGGGACAGCCCCGGGCTACACCTTC. This gives the protein CASSLGDLSGTAPGYTF.

The chain employs TRBV5-6 and TRBJ1-1; D is perhaps TRBD1 (5 bases). V shed 3 bases and J shed 1 base, with 13 bases lying between them. The CDR3 is 15 residues long. Germline V gene data show CDR1 as SGHDT and CDR2 as YYEEEE. For the CDR3, the DNA is TGTGCCAGCAGCTCGGCCGGGACTGGGAACACTGAAGCTTTCTTT. Translated, it gives CASSSAGTGNTEAFF.

V and J are TRBV9 and TRBJ2-1, with 8 nucleotides matching TRBD1. Germline V gene sequence: CDR1 SGDLS, CDR2 YYNGEE. The CDR3 covers 15 residues. With 0 bases clipped from V and 5 bases from J, the junction kept 4 bases outside the gene matches. The CDR3, as DNA: TGTGCCAGCAGCGTAGGCCCGACAGGGGACAATGAGCAGTTCTTC. Translated, it gives CASSVGPTGDNEQFF.

This clone was found once. The chain is built from TRBV19 and TRBJ1-1; 10 bases fit TRBD1. V shed 7 bases, J shed 5 bases, and the junction held 10 bases outside the gene matches. This CDR3 is built from 15 residues. CDR1 and CDR2 from the germline V gene are LNHDA and SQIVND (reference sequence). The CDR3 sequence: CASNDRGLGGTEAFF. CDR3 nucleotide sequence: TGTGCCAGTAACGACAGGGGGCTAGGGGGGACTGAAGCTTTCTTT.

With respect to this clone: In the same sample, other DNA sequences code for this CDR3. The chain joins TRBV12-3 or TRBV12-4 to TRBJ1-4; D is undetermined. This CDR3 contains 13 residues. V lost 6 bases and J 3 bases, leaving 8 bases between the germline ends. DNA for the CDR3: TGTGCCAGCAGCCCTCGGGCTAATGAAAAACTGTTTTTT. Translated: CASSPRANEKLFF.

A word on this clone: This sample includes further DNA sequences coding for the same CDR3. The chain employs TRBV5-1 and TRBJ2-5, with TRBD1 matching over 8 bases. CDR3 size: 15 residues. V was clipped by 2 bases and J by 4 bases; unmatched bases: 7. Looked up from germline, CDR1 is SGHRS and CDR2 is YFSETQ. The CDR3 here is CASSLGQGRGETQYF. As DNA, the CDR3 is TGCGCCAGCAGCTTAGGACAGGGACGCGGAGAGACCCAGTACTTC.

Only one count was recorded for this clone. The chain uses TRBV24-1 and TRBJ2-1, with 12 bases identical to TRBD1. Germline CDR1 is KGHDR and CDR2 is SFDVKD. Trimming at V came to 4 bases and at J to 6 bases, leaving 3 bases not matched to a gene. The CDR3 loop spans 15 amino acids. The CDR3 bases are TGTGCCACCAGTGACCCGGGACAGGGGGCCAATGAGCAGTTCTTC. As protein: CATSDPGQGANEQFF.

The V call is TRBV7-8, the J call TRBJ2-2, with a weak D call TRBD2 (5 bases). The CDR3 covers 16 residues. Germline-derived CDR1 and CDR2 are SGHVS and FQNEAQ. Trimming stripped 3 bases from V and 4 bases from J, with 15 bases between. Here the CDR3 DNA reads TGTGCCAGCAGCTTTTTTCCCAGCGGCGTCACCGGGGAGCTGTTTTTT. Translating gives CASSFFPSGVTGELFF.

There are a few counts of this clone. This chain joins TRBV4-3 and TRBJ1-5; D unresolved. This CDR3 is built from 16 residues. V was shortened by 0 bases and J by 3 bases, with 12 bases between the two germline ends. CDR1 and CDR2 from the germline V gene are LGHNA and YSLEER. The CDR3 reads CASSQDLSAHNQPQHF. CDR3 coding DNA: TGCGCCAGCAGCCAAGATCTTAGCGCCCACAATCAGCCCCAGCATTTT.

The genes are TRBV5-4 and TRBJ2-3; D is possibly TRBD1 (5 bases). The CDR3 consists of 15 residues. The ends were cut back, 0 bases at V and 6 bases at J, with 14 bases in the middle. The germline V gene has CDR1 SGHNT and CDR2 YYREEE (reference sequence). CDR3 sequence: CASSLGGAGSDTQYF. CDR3 DNA sequence: TGTGCCAGCAGCTTGGGTGGGGCAGGGTCGGATACGCAGTATTTT.

This clone was picked up a small number of times. The chain is built from TRBV7-3 and TRBJ2-7, with 10 bases matching TRBD1. Germline lookup yields CDR1 SGHTA and CDR2 FQGTGA. Trimming cost V 5 bases and J 7 bases; bases outside gene matches: 5. The CDR3 spans 13 residues. CDR3 amino acids: CASSDRGLREQYF. The CDR3, as DNA: TGTGCCAGCAGCGACAGGGGGCTGAGGGAGCAGTACTTC.

J is TRBJ1-1 and V is TRBV7-2; 7 bases agree with TRBD1. The V and J ends lost 5 bases and 1 base, in that order; junction bases with no gene match: 4. CDR1 SGHTA and CDR2 FQGNSA come from the germline V gene. The CDR3 spans 14 residues. The CDR3 protein is CASSPRTGNTEAFF. As DNA, the CDR3 is TGTGCCAGCAGCCCTCGGACAGGGAACACTGAAGCTTTCTTT. The full variable domain, with the rest looked up from reference TRBV7-2 and TRBJ1-1, is GAGVSQSPSNKVTEKGKDVELRCDPISGHTALYWYRQSLGQGLEFLIYFQGNSAPDKSGLPSDRFSAERTGGSVSTLTIQRTQQEDSAVYLCASSPRTGNTEAFFGQGTRLTVV.

This rearrangement joins TRBV5-1 to TRBJ1-2; possibly TRBD1 for D (5 bases). The germline CDR1 and CDR2 sequences are SGHRS and YFSETQ. Trimming removed 1 base at V and 6 bases at J, with 13 bases between. The CDR3 runs to 14 residues. The CDR3 DNA follows: TGCGCCAGCAGCTTGCCAGCAGGGCTGGATGGCTACACCTTC. Its translation is CASSLPAGLDGYTF.

Only one count was recorded for this clone. The V call is TRBV5-6, the J call TRBJ2-3; 8 bases are shared with TRBD2. Trimming at V came to 4 bases and at J to 2 bases, leaving 9 bases not matched to a gene. The CDR3 is made up of 16 amino acids. The germline V gene has CDR1 SGHDT and CDR2 YYEEEE. The CDR3 is CASSAGGVFFTDTQYF. CDR3 in DNA: TGTGCCAGCAGCGCCGGGGGGGTCTTCTTCACAGATACGCAGTATTTT.

The chain uses TRBV11-3 and TRBJ2-2, with 8 bases that match TRBD2. V was pared by 5 bases and J by 7 bases, with 9 bases of the junction left unmatched. This CDR3 has 15 residues. CDR1 is SGHNT, CDR2 YENEEA, per germline. The CDR3 DNA follows: TGTGCCAGCAGCCTGACTAGCGTTGAGGGCGGGGAGCTGTTTTTT. Its protein product is CASSLTSVEGGELFF.

The V gene is TRBV29-1, the J gene TRBJ2-6, with a tentative D call TRBD2 (6 bases). Germline CDR1 and CDR2: SQVTM and ANQGSEA. The CDR3 has 15 residues. Trimming took off 6 bases at V and 0 bases at J, with 12 bases between the two ends. This CDR3 reads CSVPVGGSGANVLTF. The CDR3 nucleotides are TGCAGCGTCCCTGTGGGGGGCTCTGGGGCCAACGTCCTGACTTTC.

The rearrangement joins TRBV18 to TRBJ1-5; D is unresolved. Germline V lookup: CDR1 KGHSH, CDR2 LQKENI. The CDR3 is made up of 15 amino acids. Trimming took off 0 bases at V and 1 base at J, with 7 bases between the two ends. CDR3 protein: CASSPPRESNQPQHF. DNA for the CDR3: TGTGCCAGCTCACCACCGAGGGAAAGCAATCAGCCCCAGCATTTT.

The rearrangement links TRBV6-4 to TRBJ1-4; TRBD1 might be the D (6 bases). The length of the CDR3 is 13 residues. The V end was cut by 6 bases, the J end by 3 bases, with 8 bases between. Germline V CDR1 and CDR2: MRHNA, SNTAGT. In DNA form, the CDR3 reads TGTGCCAGCAGCAGGGGAGCTAATGAAAAACTGTTTTTT. Translation gives CASSRGANEKLFF.

The count of this clone is one. CDR3 sequence: CATSQVAKNIQYF. The CDR3 DNA reads as TGTGCCACCTCACAAGTAGCCAAAAACATTCAGTACTTC. V is TRBV25-1 and J is TRBJ2-4; D remains unclear. With 10 bases removed from V and 0 bases from J, the gap between germline ends came to 10 bases. Germline V gene data show CDR1 as MGHDK and CDR2 as SYGVNS. The CDR3 length is 13 residues.